This T cell receptor (beta chain) was sequenced during a study of blood T cell repertoires in COVID-19. TCRdb's table, derived via immunoSEQ multiplex PCR, lists solely in-frame clones and lacks some. The repertoire has a few hundred thousand clones, 85% to 90% of them found once; the top ten carry roughly 6.2%. Trimming left V 3 bases short and J 6 bases short, with 8 bases between. CDR1 is KGHDR and CDR2 is SFDVKD in the germline V gene. This CDR3 is 13 amino acids long. The V gene is TRBV24-1, the J gene TRBJ1-5; perhaps TRBD1 as D (5 bases). The source is a man between 60 and 75 years old who had recovered from COVID-19. The sample consisted of peripheral blood. The CDR3 DNA follows: TGTGCCACCAGTGATCGGACATTTCAGCCCCAGCATTTT. It specifies CATSDRTFQPQHF.